A selection of T cell receptor beta chains follows, all from one sample in a study of T cell responses to AZD1222 COVID-19 vaccine. Clones were sequenced by immunoSEQ multiplex PCR, and TCRdb holds only the in-frame ones, with some missing. Counted here are over 70,000 clones, 75% to 90% occurring once; the ten biggest clones make up approximately 9.3%. This material consisted of peripheral blood, taken 28 days after the second AZD1222 dose. These receptors came from an adult who received the AZD1222 COVID-19 vaccine. Both conserved end residues are part of each CDR3. Fields, in order: V gene, D gene, J gene, clone size, CDR3 protein, CDR3 DNA. The D gene is left open where the match is weak. Clone size is stated in some rows and not others, as once, few, many or a class when expanded.

V gene: TRBV2; D gene: -; J gene: TRBJ2-1; clone size: -; CDR3 protein: CASSTKLYNEQFF; CDR3 DNA: TGTGCCAGCAGCACTAAACTTTACAATGAGCAGTTCTTC
V gene: TRBV6-5; D gene: -; J gene: TRBJ1-4; clone size: -; CDR3 protein: CASRADGQSREKLFF; CDR3 DNA: TGTGCCAGCAGGGCTGATGGACAGTCTAGAGAAAAACTGTTTTTT
V gene: TRBV6-2/TRBV6-3; D gene: -; J gene: TRBJ1-1; clone size: -; CDR3 protein: CASSLLGSGANTEAFF; CDR3 DNA: TGTGCCAGCAGTCTCCTTGGCTCGGGGGCGAACACTGAAGCTTTCTTT
V gene: TRBV3-1/TRBV3-2; D gene: TRBD1; J gene: TRBJ2-7; clone size: -; CDR3 protein: CASSHRTGGRNEQYF; CDR3 DNA: TGTGCCAGCAGCCATCGGACAGGGGGAAGGAACGAGCAGTACTTC
V gene: TRBV6-2/TRBV6-3; D gene: -; J gene: TRBJ1-1; clone size: -; CDR3 protein: CASSYYPGARKAFF; CDR3 DNA: TGTGCCAGCAGTTACTACCCAGGGGCGAGAAAGGCTTTCTTT
V gene: TRBV27; D gene: -; J gene: TRBJ2-3; clone size: -; CDR3 protein: CASRPSSTDTQYF; CDR3 DNA: TGTGCCAGCAGACCCAGTAGCACAGATACGCAGTATTTT
V gene: TRBV19; D gene: -; J gene: TRBJ1-1; clone size: -; CDR3 protein: CASSIWGSAFF; CDR3 DNA: TGTGCCAGTAGTATCTGGGGCTCGGCTTTCTTT
V gene: TRBV24-1; D gene: -; J gene: TRBJ1-4; clone size: -; CDR3 protein: CATRHPTSLLFF; CDR3 DNA: TGTGCCACCAGACACCCCACTTCTTTGCTGTTTTTT
V gene: TRBV9; D gene: -; J gene: TRBJ1-3; clone size: -; CDR3 protein: CASSGGFAGNTIYF; CDR3 DNA: TGTGCCAGCAGCGGGGGTTTCGCCGGAAACACCATATATTTT
V gene: TRBV7-2; D gene: -; J gene: TRBJ2-1; clone size: -; CDR3 protein: CASSPAGSPYNEQFF; CDR3 DNA: TGTGCCAGCAGCCCCGCGGGGAGCCCCTACAATGAGCAGTTCTTC
V gene: TRBV11-3; D gene: -; J gene: TRBJ1-2; clone size: -; CDR3 protein: CASSSSGNYGYTF; CDR3 DNA: TGTGCCAGCAGCTCCTCGGGGAACTATGGCTACACCTTC
V gene: TRBV29-1; D gene: -; J gene: TRBJ1-1; clone size: -; CDR3 protein: CSVGGLGTEAFF; CDR3 DNA: TGCAGCGTTGGGGGACTGGGGACTGAAGCTTTCTTT
V gene: TRBV9; D gene: -; J gene: TRBJ1-2; clone size: once; CDR3 protein: CASSAAIDNYGYTF; CDR3 DNA: TGTGCCAGCAGCGCCGCTATCGATAACTATGGCTACACCTTC
V gene: TRBV2; D gene: -; J gene: TRBJ2-1; clone size: -; CDR3 protein: CASVGPHNEQFF; CDR3 DNA: TGTGCCAGCGTGGGGCCTCACAATGAGCAGTTCTTC
V gene: TRBV10-3; D gene: -; J gene: TRBJ1-4; clone size: -; CDR3 protein: CAISPQGINEKLFF; CDR3 DNA: TGTGCCATCAGCCCCCAGGGGATTAATGAAAAACTGTTTTTT
V gene: TRBV6-5; D gene: TRBD1; J gene: TRBJ2-2; clone size: -; CDR3 protein: CASRRQGVKTGELFF; CDR3 DNA: TGTGCCAGCAGGAGACAGGGGGTAAAGACCGGGGAGCTGTTTTTT
V gene: TRBV19; D gene: -; J gene: TRBJ2-3; clone size: -; CDR3 protein: CASSIGGQGTDTQYF; CDR3 DNA: TGTGCCAGTAGTATCGGGGGCCAGGGCACAGATACGCAGTATTTT
V gene: TRBV28; D gene: -; J gene: TRBJ2-5; clone size: once; CDR3 protein: CASSPHLRETQYF; CDR3 DNA: TGTGCCAGCAGTCCCCACTTGAGAGAGACCCAGTACTTC
V gene: TRBV6-4; D gene: -; J gene: TRBJ2-7; clone size: -; CDR3 protein: CATRGFTGRQYF; CDR3 DNA: TGTGCCACCCGGGGATTTACCGGACGGCAGTACTTC
V gene: TRBV9; D gene: -; J gene: TRBJ2-3; clone size: -; CDR3 protein: CASSPIGAGLLDTQYF; CDR3 DNA: TGTGCCAGCAGCCCCATAGGGGCGGGGCTTTTGGATACGCAGTATTTT
V gene: TRBV9; D gene: -; J gene: TRBJ1-6; clone size: -; CDR3 protein: CASSLRRYNSPLHF; CDR3 DNA: TGTGCCAGCAGCCTTCGACGGTATAATTCACCCCTCCACTTT
V gene: TRBV2; D gene: TRBD1; J gene: TRBJ1-5; clone size: -; CDR3 protein: CASSEDRGFGQPQHF; CDR3 DNA: TGTGCCAGCAGCGAGGACAGGGGTTTCGGTCAGCCCCAGCATTTT
V gene: TRBV7-9; D gene: -; J gene: TRBJ2-3; clone size: -; CDR3 protein: CASSLLAGTGDTQYF; CDR3 DNA: TGTGCCAGCAGCTTACTAGCGGGGACAGGAGATACGCAGTATTTT
V gene: TRBV19; D gene: -; J gene: TRBJ2-1; clone size: -; CDR3 protein: CASSIGLATYNEQFF; CDR3 DNA: TGTGCCAGTAGTATAGGCCTAGCGACCTACAATGAGCAGTTCTTC
V gene: TRBV18; D gene: -; J gene: TRBJ1-1; clone size: -; CDR3 protein: CASSPTVRGMNTEAFF; CDR3 DNA: TGTGCCAGCTCACCAACGGTGAGGGGGATGAACACTGAAGCTTTCTTT
V gene: TRBV7-9; D gene: -; J gene: TRBJ2-1; clone size: once; CDR3 protein: CASSLAGTPYNEQFF; CDR3 DNA: TGTGCCAGCAGCTTAGCGGGGACACCCTACAATGAGCAGTTCTTC
V gene: TRBV13; D gene: TRBD1; J gene: TRBJ1-2; clone size: -; CDR3 protein: CASSLGTGGAGYGYTF; CDR3 DNA: TGTGCCAGCAGCTTAGGCACAGGGGGCGCAGGCTATGGCTACACCTTC
V gene: TRBV28; D gene: -; J gene: TRBJ1-5; clone size: -; CDR3 protein: CASSPETVSRVQHF; CDR3 DNA: TGTGCCAGCAGCCCCGAGACGGTCAGTCGGGTCCAGCATTTT
V gene: TRBV5-1; D gene: -; J gene: TRBJ1-4; clone size: -; CDR3 protein: CASSSLEGGNEKLFF; CDR3 DNA: TGCGCCAGCAGCTCCCTCGAGGGCGGTAATGAAAAACTGTTTTTT
V gene: TRBV6-1; D gene: -; J gene: TRBJ1-1; clone size: -; CDR3 protein: CASSEGQGLKAFF; CDR3 DNA: TGTGCCAGCAGTGAAGGGCAGGGTTTGAAAGCTTTCTTT
V gene: TRBV3-1/TRBV3-2; D gene: -; J gene: TRBJ1-5; clone size: -; CDR3 protein: CASSHGRRGDQPQHF; CDR3 DNA: TGTGCCAGCAGCCATGGGCGGAGGGGCGATCAGCCCCAGCATTTT
V gene: TRBV11-3; D gene: -; J gene: TRBJ2-5; clone size: -; CDR3 protein: CASSFGRAGETQYF; CDR3 DNA: TGTGCCAGCAGCTTTGGTAGGGCCGGGGAGACCCAGTACTTC
V gene: TRBV19; D gene: -; J gene: TRBJ2-1; clone size: -; CDR3 protein: CASSRRGWGPGDDNEQFF; CDR3 DNA: TGTGCCAGTAGCCGACGGGGATGGGGGCCCGGGGATGACAATGAGCAGTTCTTC
V gene: TRBV28; D gene: -; J gene: TRBJ2-3; clone size: -; CDR3 protein: CASSGQGMGTDTQYF; CDR3 DNA: TGTGCCAGCAGCGGTCAGGGGATGGGCACAGATACGCAGTATTTT